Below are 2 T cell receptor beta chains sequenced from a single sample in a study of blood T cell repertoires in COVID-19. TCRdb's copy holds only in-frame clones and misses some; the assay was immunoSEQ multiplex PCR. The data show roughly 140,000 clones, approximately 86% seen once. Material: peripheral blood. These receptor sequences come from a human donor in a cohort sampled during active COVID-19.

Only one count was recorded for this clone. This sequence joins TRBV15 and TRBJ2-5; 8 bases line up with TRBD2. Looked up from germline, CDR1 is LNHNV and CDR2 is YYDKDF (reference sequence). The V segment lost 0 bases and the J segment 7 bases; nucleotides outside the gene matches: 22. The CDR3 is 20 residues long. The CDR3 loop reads CATSRDRGETSGERWGTQYF. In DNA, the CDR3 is TGTGCCACCAGCAGAGATAGGGGAGAAACTAGCGGTGAACGGTGGGGGACCCAGTACTTC.

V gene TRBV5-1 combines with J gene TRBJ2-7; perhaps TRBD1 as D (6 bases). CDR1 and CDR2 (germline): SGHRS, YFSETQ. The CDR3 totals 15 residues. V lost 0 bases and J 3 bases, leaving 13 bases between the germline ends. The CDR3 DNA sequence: TGCGCCAGCAGCTTGGCTGCGGGCAGGGGCTACGAGCAGTACTTC. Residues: CASSLAAGRGYEQYF. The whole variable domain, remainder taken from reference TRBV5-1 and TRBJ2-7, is KAGVTQTPRYLIKTRGQQVTLSCSPISGHRSVSWYQQTPGQGLQFLFEYFSETQRNKGNFPGRFSGRQFSNSRSEMNVSTLELGDSALYLCASSLAAGRGYEQYFGPGTRLTVT.